The present TCR beta chain was sequenced within a study of CD8+CD57+ T cells in acquired aplastic anemia. Both TCR beta VDJ combination and CDR3 sequence profiling were carried out. Genomic DNA was the template for this profiling. TCRdb passed the reads through MiXCR, listing each CDR3 protein once. The data show roughly 200,000 distinct CDR3 sequences, 63% seen once. The CDR3 spans 14 residues. V dropped 6 bases and J dropped 5; count of bases not matched to a gene: 8. The germline V gene has CDR1 SNHLY and CDR2 FYNNEI. Those patients picked for sequencing had displayed CD8+CD57+ cell expansion on flow cytometry. Prior therapy had not been administered to any patient at the time of blood sampling.

Sequenced input: sorted CD4+, CD8+, or CD8+CD57+ T cells (not recorded which) from PBMCs. V is TRBV2 and J is TRBJ2-7; 9 bases line up with TRBD1. This receptor was obtained from a human donor with aplastic anemia. CDR3 DNA: TGTGCCAGCAGCCACGGACAGGGGACTGACGAGCAGTACTTC. Protein sequence: CASSHGQGTDEQYF.